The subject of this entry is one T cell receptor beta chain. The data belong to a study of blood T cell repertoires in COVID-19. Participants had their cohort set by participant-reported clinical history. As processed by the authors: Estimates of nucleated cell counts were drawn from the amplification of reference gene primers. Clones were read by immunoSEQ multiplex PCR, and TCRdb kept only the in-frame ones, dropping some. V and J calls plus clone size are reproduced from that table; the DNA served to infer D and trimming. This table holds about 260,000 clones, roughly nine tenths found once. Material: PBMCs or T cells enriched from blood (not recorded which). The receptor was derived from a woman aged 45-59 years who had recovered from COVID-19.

CDR3 nucleotides: TGTGCCAGCAGCCTTAGCGGGGCCTACGAGCAGTACTTC. This translates into CASSLSGAYEQYF. The chain employs TRBV11-3 and TRBJ2-7; 8 bases align to TRBD2. Losses at the gene ends were 5 bases for V and 2 bases for J; bases not matched to a gene: 2. CDR3 length: 13 amino acids. Germline V CDR1 and CDR2: SGHNT, YENEEA.